These 21 T cell receptor beta chains originate from one sample sequenced in a study of T cells in localized non-small cell lung cancer. Generated by immunoSEQ multiplex PCR, the TCRdb table keeps only in-frame clones and is missing some. The sample lists roughly 35,000 clones; roughly 92% were seen once. This specimen consisted of peripheral blood, obtained before any cancer treatment. The receptor source for this set is a female donor over 55 with stage I lung adenocarcinoma.

The chain has TRBV5-1 and TRBJ1-2; TRBD1 matches 9 bases. V trimming: 3 bases; J trimming: 5 bases; junction bases outside the gene matches: 5. The CDR3 length is 14 residues. Germline V gene sequence: CDR1 SGHRS, CDR2 YFSETQ. CDR3 DNA: TGCGCCAGCAGCTCTACCGGACAGGGGTATGGCTACACCTTC. Its translation is CASSSTGQGYGYTF. The full variable domain, rest sourced from reference TRBV5-1 and TRBJ1-2, is KAGVTQTPRYLIKTRGQQVTLSCSPISGHRSVSWYQQTPGQGLQFLFEYFSETQRNKGNFPGRFSGRQFSNSRSEMNVSTLELGDSALYLCASSSTGQGYGYTFGSGTRLTVV.

J is TRBJ1-5 and V is TRBV10-2, with TRBD1 matching 7 bases. The germline V gene encodes CDR1 WSHSY and CDR2 SAAADI. The CDR3 contains 15 residues. The ends lost 3 bases at V and 7 bases at J; junction bases unmatched: 9. The CDR3 sequence: CASSEGGGNGQPQHF. As DNA, the CDR3 is TGCGCCAGCAGTGAAGGGGGCGGGAATGGGCAGCCCCAGCATTTT.

The genes are TRBV29-1 and TRBJ2-3; D uncertain. Germline V CDR1 and CDR2: SQVTM, ANQGSEA. The CDR3 sequence is 13 residues long. V was shortened by 5 bases and J by 0 bases, with 9 bases between the two germline ends. The chain's CDR3 is CSVLGQSTDTQYF. The CDR3 nucleotides read TGCAGCGTTCTGGGTCAGAGCACAGATACGCAGTATTTT.

The rearrangement links TRBV7-9 to TRBJ1-2; possible D gene TRBD1, 5 bases. CDR1 is SEHNR, CDR2 FQNEAQ, per germline (reference sequence). CDR3 length equals 13 residues. V was cut by 4 bases and J by 4 bases, with 10 bases left in between. The CDR3 sequence is CASSSTGTYGYTF. In DNA, the CDR3 is TGTGCCAGCAGCTCAACCGGGACCTATGGCTACACCTTC.

The V gene is TRBV5-1, the J gene TRBJ2-1, with 14 bases that match TRBD2. The CDR3 totals 16 residues. The V and J ends lost 5 bases and 9 bases, in that order; junction bases with no gene match: 10. Germline values: CDR1 SGHRS, CDR2 YFSETQ. The CDR3 sequence: CASSSLTSGGVSEQFF. DNA for the CDR3: TGCGCCAGCAGTAGTCTGACTAGCGGGGGGGTGAGTGAGCAGTTCTTC.

The V call is TRBV7-9, the J call TRBJ1-6; unclear D gene. CDR1 and CDR2 from the germline V gene are SEHNR and FQNEAQ (reference sequence). V was clipped by 1 base and J by 1 base, with 11 bases between them. CDR3 size: 17 residues. The CDR3 loop is CASSLVGGRSYNSPLHF. The DNA of the CDR3 is TGTGCCAGCAGCTTAGTAGGAGGGCGGTCCTATAATTCACCCCTCCACTTT. The complete variable domain, with remaining parts taken from reference TRBV7-9 and TRBJ1-6, reads DTGVSQNPRHKITKRGQNVTFRCDPISEHNRLYWYRQTLGQGPEFLTYFQNEAQLEKSRLLSDRFSAERPKGSFSTLEIQRTEQGDSAMYLCASSLVGGRSYNSPLHFGNGTRLTVT.

The chain is built from TRBV5-1 and TRBJ2-2; 11 bases are shared with TRBD1. CDR3 length: 18 amino acids. V lost 0 bases to trimming and J lost 4 bases; unmatched junction nucleotides: 8. Germline CDR1 is SGHRS and CDR2 is YFSETQ. Here the CDR3 DNA reads TGCGCCAGCAGCTTGGCCGGGACAGGGGGAGGTGGCACCGGGGAGCTGTTTTTT. Translated: CASSLAGTGGGGTGELFF.

CDR3 residues: CSVGLRGTGELFF. DNA for the CDR3: TGCAGCGTTGGTCTGAGAGGAACCGGGGAGCTGTTTTTT. The chain is built from TRBV29-1 and TRBJ2-2; no firm D call. Trimming shortened V by 4 bases and J by 5 bases, and 11 bases separated the two germline ends. The CDR3 loop spans 13 amino acids. The germline CDR1 and CDR2 sequences are SQVTM and ANQGSEA.

The rearrangement uses TRBV18 and TRBJ2-2; D remains unclear. Trimming left V 0 bases short and J 4 bases short, with 6 bases between. The CDR3 consists of 14 residues. The germline V gene has CDR1 KGHSH and CDR2 LQKENI. The CDR3 DNA is TGTGCCAGCTCACCACCGATCCTCACCGGGGAGCTGTTTTTT. As protein: CASSPPILTGELFF. The full variable domain, its missing parts supplied by reference TRBV18 and TRBJ2-2, is NAGVMQNPRHLVRRRGQEARLRCSPMKGHSHVYWYRQLPEEGLKFMVYLQKENIIDESGMPKERFSAEFPKEGPSILRIQQVVRGDSAAYFCASSPPILTGELFFGEGSRLTVL.

The rearrangement links TRBV29-1 to TRBJ1-2; perhaps TRBD1 as D (6 bases). This CDR3 has 11 amino acids. In germline, CDR1 is SQVTM, CDR2 ANQGSEA. V lost 4 bases and J 8 bases, leaving 11 bases between the germline ends. CDR3 in amino acids: CSVVVGGGYTF. For the CDR3, the DNA is TGCAGCGTTGTGGTAGGGGGGGGCTACACCTTC.

The chain joins TRBV6-1 to TRBJ1-1, with D uncertain. This CDR3 comprises 14 residues. Trimming cost V 5 bases and J 6 bases, with 16 bases left between them. CDR1 and CDR2 (germline): MNHNS, SASEGT. The CDR3 sequence: CASSRTLRESEAFF. CDR3 nucleotide sequence: TGTGCCAGCAGTCGTACCCTCAGAGAGTCTGAAGCTTTCTTT.

The chain carries TRBV7-9 and TRBJ1-3; no reliable D call. The CDR3 sequence is 12 residues long. CDR1 is SEHNR, CDR2 FQNEAQ, per germline (reference sequence). Deletions cut 0 bases from V and 9 bases from J, with 6 bases between. The CDR3 loop reads CASSLAGGTIYF. CDR3 sequence (DNA): TGTGCCAGCAGCTTAGCTGGTGGCACCATATATTTT.

This rearrangement joins TRBV6-5 to TRBJ1-5; D possibly corresponds to TRBD1 (6 bases). With 5 bases removed from V and 11 bases from J, the gap between germline ends came to 16 bases. Germline CDR1 and CDR2: MNHEY and SVGAGI. The CDR3 covers 13 residues. The CDR3 protein is CASSPLRGGAQHF. DNA of the CDR3: TGTGCCAGCAGTCCATTACGAGGGGGGGCCCAGCATTTT.

The sample holds one count of this clone. The J gene is TRBJ1-3, the V gene TRBV6-1, with D perhaps matching TRBD1 (5 bases). The CDR3 runs to 17 residues. V was pared by 2 bases and J by 1 base, with 15 bases between. Germline lookup yields CDR1 MNHNS and CDR2 SASEGT. CDR3 region: CASSEQGPAVSGNTIYF. DNA of the CDR3: TGTGCCAGCAGTGAACAGGGCCCGGCTGTTTCTGGAAACACCATATATTTT.

The chain joins TRBV4-1 to TRBJ2-1; 11 bases align to TRBD2. The CDR3 loop spans 16 amino acids. CDR1 is MGHRA, CDR2 YSYEKL, per germline. V shed 1 base and J 8 bases; nucleotides not matched to a gene: 7. The CDR3 region has the DNA TGCGCCAGCAGCCAAGGTGCGACTAGCGGGGCCTATGAGCAGTTCTTC. Translated, it gives CASSQGATSGAYEQFF.

The V gene is TRBV28, the J gene TRBJ1-3; D might be TRBD1 (6 bases). Trimming took 2 bases from V and 0 from J, leaving 11 bases between them. The CDR3 loop spans 16 amino acids. The germline CDR1 and CDR2 sequences are MDHEN and SYDVKM. This chain's CDR3 is CASSLNRVNSGNTIYF. In DNA, the CDR3 is TGTGCCAGCAGTTTAAACAGGGTAAACTCTGGAAACACCATATATTTT.

The chain is built from TRBV9 and TRBJ2-5, with 9 bases lining up with TRBD2. Looked up from germline, CDR1 is SGDLS and CDR2 is YYNGEE. The CDR3 is 15 residues long. V shed 3 bases and J 7 bases; nucleotides not matched to a gene: 10. CDR3: CASSAVAGVGGTQYF. The CDR3 nucleotides read TGTGCCAGCAGCGCTGTAGCGGGGGTGGGAGGGACCCAGTACTTC.

V is TRBV6-5 and J is TRBJ1-1; D not resolved. The CDR3 totals 14 residues. V was cut by 6 bases and J by 6 bases, with 17 bases left in between. Germline V gene sequence: CDR1 MNHEY, CDR2 SVGAGI. CDR3 residues: CASRVRLDGAEAFF. For the CDR3, the DNA is TGTGCCAGCAGGGTACGGTTGGATGGGGCTGAAGCTTTCTTT.

The V gene is TRBV4-1, the J gene TRBJ2-2; 8 bases agree with TRBD1. This CDR3 comprises 16 residues. V lost 3 bases and J lost 5; bases outside the gene matches: 8. Germline CDR1 and CDR2: MGHRA and YSYEKL. The CDR3 loop is CASSQTGELRTGELFF. The CDR3 nucleotides are TGCGCCAGCAGCCAGACAGGGGAGTTAAGAACCGGGGAGCTGTTTTTT.

The chain couples TRBV28 to TRBJ1-1, with 7 positions matching TRBD1. The V gene's germline CDR1 is MDHEN and CDR2 SYDVKM. The ends lost 4 bases at V and 5 bases at J; junction bases unmatched: 10. There are 15 residues in the CDR3. The CDR3 sequence is CASSYRQGYLTEAFF. In DNA, the CDR3 is TGTGCCAGCAGTTACCGACAGGGTTATCTTACTGAAGCTTTCTTT.

The chain carries TRBV5-1 and TRBJ2-5, with TRBD2 matching 11 bases. Germline lookup yields CDR1 SGHRS and CDR2 YFSETQ. V trimming: 3 bases; J trimming: 2 bases; junction bases outside the gene matches: 6. The CDR3 length is 16 residues. CDR3 in amino acids: CASSSTTSGGQETQYF. The CDR3 region has the DNA TGCGCCAGCAGCTCGACCACTAGCGGGGGACAAGAGACCCAGTACTTC.